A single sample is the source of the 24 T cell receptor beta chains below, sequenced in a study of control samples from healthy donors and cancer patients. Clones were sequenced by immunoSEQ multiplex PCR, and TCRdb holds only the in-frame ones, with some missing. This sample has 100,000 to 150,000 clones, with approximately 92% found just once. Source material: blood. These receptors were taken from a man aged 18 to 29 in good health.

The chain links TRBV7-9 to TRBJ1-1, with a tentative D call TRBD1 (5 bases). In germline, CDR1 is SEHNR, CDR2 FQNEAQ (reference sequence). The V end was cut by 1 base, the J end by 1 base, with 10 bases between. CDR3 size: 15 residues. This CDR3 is CASSLGGLGNTEAFF. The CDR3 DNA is TGTGCCAGCAGCTTAGGGGGCCTGGGGAACACTGAAGCTTTCTTT.

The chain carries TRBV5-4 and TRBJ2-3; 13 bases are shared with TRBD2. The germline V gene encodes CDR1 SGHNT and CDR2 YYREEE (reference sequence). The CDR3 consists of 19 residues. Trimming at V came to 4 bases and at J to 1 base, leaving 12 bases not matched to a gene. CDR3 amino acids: CASSRFTSGGVLGTDTQYF. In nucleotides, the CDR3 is TGTGCCAGCAGCCGTTTTACTAGCGGGGGGGTCCTAGGCACAGATACGCAGTATTTT.

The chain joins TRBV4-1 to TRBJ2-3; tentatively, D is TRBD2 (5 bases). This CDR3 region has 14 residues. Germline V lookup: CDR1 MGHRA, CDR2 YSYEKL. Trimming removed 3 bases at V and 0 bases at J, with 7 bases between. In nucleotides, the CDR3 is TGCGCCAGCAGCCAGAGGACTAGCACAGATACGCAGTATTTT. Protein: CASSQRTSTDTQYF.

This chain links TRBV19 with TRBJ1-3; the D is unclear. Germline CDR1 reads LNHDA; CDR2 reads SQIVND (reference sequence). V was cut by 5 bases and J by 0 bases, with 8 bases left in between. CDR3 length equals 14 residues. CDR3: CASSASTSGNTIYF. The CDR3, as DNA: TGTGCCAGTAGTGCTTCCACCTCTGGAAACACCATATATTTT.

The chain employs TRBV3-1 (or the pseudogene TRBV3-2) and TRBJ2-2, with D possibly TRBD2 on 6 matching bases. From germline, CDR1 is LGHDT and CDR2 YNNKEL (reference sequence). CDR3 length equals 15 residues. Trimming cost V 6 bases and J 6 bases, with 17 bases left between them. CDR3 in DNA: TGTGCCAGCAGTCCCCTAGGAGGGATGCCCGGGGAGCTGTTTTTT. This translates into CASSPLGGMPGELFF.

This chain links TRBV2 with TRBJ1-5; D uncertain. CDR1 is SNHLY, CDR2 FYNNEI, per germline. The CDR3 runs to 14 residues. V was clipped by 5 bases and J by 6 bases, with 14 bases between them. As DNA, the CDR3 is TGTGCCAGCAGTAGTGAGGCCGGCGGTCAGCCCCAGCATTTT. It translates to CASSSEAGGQPQHF.

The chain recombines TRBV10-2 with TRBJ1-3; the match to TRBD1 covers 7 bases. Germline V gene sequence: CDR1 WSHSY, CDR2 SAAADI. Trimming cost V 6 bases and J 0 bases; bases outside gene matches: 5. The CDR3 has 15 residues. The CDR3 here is CASRGQPRSGNTIYF. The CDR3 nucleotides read TGCGCCAGCAGGGGACAGCCACGCTCTGGAAACACCATATATTTT.

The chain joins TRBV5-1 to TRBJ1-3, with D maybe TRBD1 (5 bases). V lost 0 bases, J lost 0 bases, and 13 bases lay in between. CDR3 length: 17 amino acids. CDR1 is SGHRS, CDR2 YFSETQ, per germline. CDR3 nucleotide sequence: TGCGCCAGCAGCTTGGTTCCGACAGCTTTCTCTGGAAACACCATATATTTT. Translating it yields CASSLVPTAFSGNTIYF.

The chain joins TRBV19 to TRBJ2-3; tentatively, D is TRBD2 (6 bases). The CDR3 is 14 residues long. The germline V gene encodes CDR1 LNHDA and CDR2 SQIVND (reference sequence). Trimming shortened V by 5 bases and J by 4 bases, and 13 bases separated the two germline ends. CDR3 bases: TGTGCCAGTAGTCCTGGGAGGATAGCAGATACGCAGTATTTT. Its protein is CASSPGRIADTQYF. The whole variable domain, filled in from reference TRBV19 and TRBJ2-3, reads DGGITQSPKYLFRKEGQNVTLSCEQNLNHDAMYWYRQDPGQGLRLIYYSQIVNDFQKGDIAEGYSVSREKKESFPLTVTSAQKNPTAFYLCASSPGRIADTQYFGPGTRLTVL.

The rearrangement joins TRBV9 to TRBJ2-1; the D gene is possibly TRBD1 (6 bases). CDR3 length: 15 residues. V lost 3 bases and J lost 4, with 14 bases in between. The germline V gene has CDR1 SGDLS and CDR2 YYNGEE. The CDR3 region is CASSEQGRTYNEQFF. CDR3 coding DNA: TGTGCCAGCAGCGAGCAGGGGCGCACATACAATGAGCAGTTCTTC.

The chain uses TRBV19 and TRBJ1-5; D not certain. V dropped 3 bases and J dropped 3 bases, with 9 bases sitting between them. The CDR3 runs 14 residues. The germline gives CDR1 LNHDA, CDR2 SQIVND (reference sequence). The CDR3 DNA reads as TGTGCCAGTAGTATTGGGCGGAACAATCAGCCCCAGCATTTT. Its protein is CASSIGRNNQPQHF.

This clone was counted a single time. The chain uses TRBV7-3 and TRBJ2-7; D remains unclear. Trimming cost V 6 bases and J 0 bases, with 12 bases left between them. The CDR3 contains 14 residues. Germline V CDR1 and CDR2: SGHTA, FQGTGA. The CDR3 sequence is CASRYSSTSYEQYF. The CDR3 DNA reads TGTGCCAGCAGGTACTCCTCCACCTCCTACGAGCAGTACTTC. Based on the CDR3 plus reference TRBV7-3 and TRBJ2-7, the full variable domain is GAGVSQTPSNKVTEKGKYVELRCDPISGHTALYWYRQSLGQGPEFLIYFQGTGAADDSGLPNDRFFAVRPEGSVSTLKIQRTERGDSAVYLCASRYSSTSYEQYFGPGTRLTVT.

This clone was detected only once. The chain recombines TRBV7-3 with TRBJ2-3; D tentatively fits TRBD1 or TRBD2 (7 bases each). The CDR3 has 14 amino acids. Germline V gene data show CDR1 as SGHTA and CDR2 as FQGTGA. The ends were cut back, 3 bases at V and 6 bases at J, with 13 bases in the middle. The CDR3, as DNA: TGTGCCAGCAGCTTCCAGGGGGGGCTGGATACGCAGTATTTT. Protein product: CASSFQGGLDTQYF.

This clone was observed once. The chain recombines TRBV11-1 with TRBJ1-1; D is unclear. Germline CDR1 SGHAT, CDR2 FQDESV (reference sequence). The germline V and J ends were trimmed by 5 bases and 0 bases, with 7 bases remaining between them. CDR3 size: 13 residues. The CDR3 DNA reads TGTGCCAGCAGCCCGCAAGTGAACACTGAAGCTTTCTTT. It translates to CASSPQVNTEAFF.

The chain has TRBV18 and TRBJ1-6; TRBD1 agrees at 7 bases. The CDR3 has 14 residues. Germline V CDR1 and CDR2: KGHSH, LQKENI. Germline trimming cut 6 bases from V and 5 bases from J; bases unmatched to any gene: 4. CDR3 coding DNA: TGTGCCAGCTCCCGACAGGGTGATAATTCACCCCTCCACTTT. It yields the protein CASSRQGDNSPLHF. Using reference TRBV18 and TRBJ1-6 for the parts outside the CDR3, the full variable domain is NAGVMQNPRHLVRRRGQEARLRCSPMKGHSHVYWYRQLPEEGLKFMVYLQKENIIDESGMPKERFSAEFPKEGPSILRIQQVVRGDSAAYFCASSRQGDNSPLHFGNGTRLTVT.

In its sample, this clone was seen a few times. The CDR3 nucleotides are TGCGCCAGCAGCTCGGTTTCCGGGACAGGGTATGAAAAACTGTTTTTT. Protein sequence: CASSSVSGTGYEKLFF. The V gene is TRBV5-1, the J gene TRBJ1-4; TRBD1 matches at 9 bases. The germline V gene has CDR1 SGHRS and CDR2 YFSETQ. Unmatched junction bases numbered 9, after V lost 3 bases and J lost 6 bases. This CDR3 contains 16 residues. Using reference TRBV5-1 and TRBJ1-4 for the parts outside the CDR3, the full variable domain is KAGVTQTPRYLIKTRGQQVTLSCSPISGHRSVSWYQQTPGQGLQFLFEYFSETQRNKGNFPGRFSGRQFSNSRSEMNVSTLELGDSALYLCASSSVSGTGYEKLFFGSGTQLSVL.

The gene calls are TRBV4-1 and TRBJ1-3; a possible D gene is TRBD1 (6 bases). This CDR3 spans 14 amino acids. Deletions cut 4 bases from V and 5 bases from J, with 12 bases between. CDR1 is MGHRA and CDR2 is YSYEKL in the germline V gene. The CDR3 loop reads CASSPPGARNTIYF. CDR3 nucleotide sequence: TGCGCCAGCAGCCCCCCAGGGGCTCGAAACACCATATATTTT.

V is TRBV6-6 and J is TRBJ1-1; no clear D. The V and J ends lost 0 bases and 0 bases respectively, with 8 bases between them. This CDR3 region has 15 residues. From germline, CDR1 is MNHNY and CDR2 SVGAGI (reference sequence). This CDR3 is CASSYSGEVNTEAFF. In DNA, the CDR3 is TGTGCCAGCAGTTACTCGGGAGAAGTGAACACTGAAGCTTTCTTT.

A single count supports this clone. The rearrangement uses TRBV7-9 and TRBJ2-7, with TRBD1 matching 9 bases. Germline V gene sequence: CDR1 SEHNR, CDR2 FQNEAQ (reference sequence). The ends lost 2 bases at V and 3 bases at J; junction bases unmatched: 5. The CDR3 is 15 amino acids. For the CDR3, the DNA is TGTGCCAGCAGCTTATCCCGGACAGGGGACTACGAGCAGTACTTC. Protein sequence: CASSLSRTGDYEQYF.

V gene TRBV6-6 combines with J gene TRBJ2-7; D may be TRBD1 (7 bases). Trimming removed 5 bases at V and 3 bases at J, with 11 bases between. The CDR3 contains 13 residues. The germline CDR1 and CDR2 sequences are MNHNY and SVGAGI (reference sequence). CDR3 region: CASSKQGGYEQYF. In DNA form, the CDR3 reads TGTGCCAGCAGTAAGCAGGGGGGCTACGAGCAGTACTTC.

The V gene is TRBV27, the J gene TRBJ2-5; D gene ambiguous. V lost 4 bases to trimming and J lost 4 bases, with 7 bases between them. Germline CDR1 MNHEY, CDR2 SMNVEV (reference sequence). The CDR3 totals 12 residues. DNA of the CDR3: TGTGCCAGCAGTTCTCCCCCAGAGACCCAGTACTTC. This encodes CASSSPPETQYF.

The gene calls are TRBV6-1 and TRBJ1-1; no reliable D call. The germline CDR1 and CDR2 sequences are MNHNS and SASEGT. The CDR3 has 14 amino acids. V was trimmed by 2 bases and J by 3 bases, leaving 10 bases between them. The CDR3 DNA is TGTGCCAGCAGTGAATTTCGCGGGGACACTGAAGCTTTCTTT. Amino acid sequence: CASSEFRGDTEAFF.

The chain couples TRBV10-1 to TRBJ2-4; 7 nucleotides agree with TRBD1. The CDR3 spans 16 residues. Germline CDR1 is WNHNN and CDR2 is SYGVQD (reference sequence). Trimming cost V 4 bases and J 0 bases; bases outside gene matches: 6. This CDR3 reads CASSAGTDLAKNIQYF. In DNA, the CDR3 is TGCGCCAGCAGTGCGGGGACAGATCTAGCCAAAAACATTCAGTACTTC.

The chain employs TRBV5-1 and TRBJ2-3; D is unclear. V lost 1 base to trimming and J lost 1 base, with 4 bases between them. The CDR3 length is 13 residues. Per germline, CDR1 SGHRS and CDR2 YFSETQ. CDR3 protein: CASSLWGTDTQYF. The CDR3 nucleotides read TGCGCCAGCAGCTTGTGGGGCACAGATACGCAGTATTTT.